The 12 T cell receptor beta chains given below trace back to one sample, sequenced in a study of PD-1 blockade in classical Hodgkin lymphoma. Time point: cycle 4 day 1 (C4D1), after 5 to 7 weeks of nivolumab. Each and every patient relapsed after autologous stem cell transplantation, and patients got differing brentuximab vedotin exposure. The protocol was immunoSEQ multiplex PCR, while the TCRdb copy is restricted to in-frame clones and leaves out a portion. The profile shows roughly 50,000 clones, around 87% of them singletons. The input for sequencing was peripheral blood mononuclear cells (PBMCs), taken before the fourth cycle of nivolumab. These receptors were collected from a human donor with classical Hodgkin lymphoma.

V usage is TRBV9 and J usage is TRBJ2-5, with unresolved D. Trimming removed 2 bases from V and 3 bases from J, with 11 bases in between. CDR1 and CDR2 (germline): SGDLS, YYNGEE. The CDR3 sequence is 14 residues long. CDR3 in amino acids: CASSVTVEKETQYF. CDR3 DNA sequence: TGTGCCAGCAGCGTCACGGTGGAAAAAGAGACCCAGTACTTC.

This chain joins TRBV5-1 and TRBJ2-7, with D maybe TRBD1 (6 bases). Trimming took 4 bases from V and 2 from J, leaving 19 bases between them. The germline CDR1 and CDR2 sequences are SGHRS and YFSETQ. The CDR3 runs 16 residues. CDR3 residues: CASSTKNRDKPYEQYF. The CDR3 DNA reads TGCGCCAGCAGCACTAAAAATCGGGACAAGCCCTACGAGCAGTACTTC.

This clone has only one observation. The genes are TRBV7-2 and TRBJ2-1; TRBD2 matches at 7 bases. The junction had 12 bases not matched to a gene; V was cut back by 1 base and J by 3 bases. Germline lookup yields CDR1 SGHTA and CDR2 FQGNSA. The CDR3 loop spans 18 amino acids. The CDR3 DNA follows: TGTGCCAGCAGCTTAGGCCCCTGGGCGGGAGAGGACTACAATGAGCAGTTCTTC. Residues: CASSLGPWAGEDYNEQFF. The whole variable domain, filled in from reference TRBV7-2 and TRBJ2-1, reads GAGVSQSPSNKVTEKGKDVELRCDPISGHTALYWYRQSLGQGLEFLIYFQGNSAPDKSGLPSDRFSAERTGGSVSTLTIQRTQQEDSAVYLCASSLGPWAGEDYNEQFFGPGTRLTVL.

This chain connects TRBV4-1 to TRBJ2-3, with D unresolved. The CDR3 is 13 residues long. V was cut by 2 bases and J by 3 bases, with 6 bases left in between. Per germline, CDR1 MGHRA and CDR2 YSYEKL. In DNA form, the CDR3 reads TGCGCCAGCAGCCAAATTACGACAGATACGCAGTATTTT. Translating gives CASSQITTDTQYF.

This clone was observed a handful of times. CDR3 sequence reads: CASSSQGANTEAFF. Written as DNA, the CDR3 is TGTGCCAGCAGCTCTCAGGGGGCGAACACTGAAGCTTTCTTT. The chain joins TRBV7-9 to TRBJ1-1, with 8 bases identical to TRBD1. V shed 4 bases, J shed 1 base, and the junction held 2 bases outside the gene matches. Per the germline V gene, CDR1 is SEHNR and CDR2 is FQNEAQ (reference sequence). This CDR3 region has 14 residues. The entire variable domain, with the rest obtained from reference TRBV7-9 and TRBJ1-1, is as follows: DTGVSQNPRHKITKRGQNVTFRCDPISEHNRLYWYRQTLGQGPEFLTYFQNEAQLEKSRLLSDRFSAERPKGSFSTLEIQRTEQGDSAMYLCASSSQGANTEAFFGQGTRLTVV.

The V gene is TRBV5-5, the J gene TRBJ2-7; perhaps TRBD1 as D (5 bases). CDR1 is SGHKS and CDR2 is YYEKEE in the germline V gene (reference sequence). The CDR3 loop spans 14 amino acids. Trimming removed 3 bases at V and 3 bases at J, with 13 bases between. In nucleotides, the CDR3 is TGTGCCAGCAGCTCCTTTGCCCAGGGCTACGAGCAGTACTTC. This translates into CASSSFAQGYEQYF.

This chain connects TRBV7-8 to TRBJ2-2, with a weak D call TRBD2 (7 bases). Trimming removed 8 bases at V and 2 bases at J, with 15 bases between. The CDR3 has 15 residues. Germline CDR1 is SGHVS and CDR2 is FQNEAQ. The CDR3 reads CASRHRGGNTGELFF. For the CDR3, the DNA is TGTGCCAGCCGACATCGCGGGGGCAACACCGGGGAGCTGTTTTTT.

The J gene is TRBJ2-5, the V gene TRBV12-5, with TRBD2 identical over 15 bases. V trimming: 4 bases; J trimming: 3 bases; junction bases outside the gene matches: 6. From germline, CDR1 is LGHNT and CDR2 FRNRAP. The CDR3 totals 17 residues. CDR3 in DNA: TGTGCTAGTGGTTCCACTGGACTAGCGGGAGGGGAAGAGACCCAGTACTTC. It specifies CASGSTGLAGGEETQYF.

The chain couples TRBV29-1 to TRBJ2-6; weak D call: TRBD2 (5 bases). The CDR3 spans 14 residues. Germline V gene sequence: CDR1 SQVTM, CDR2 ANQGSEA. Between the trimmed V and J ends, which lost 3 bases and 4 bases, there was a span of 10 bases. CDR3 in DNA: TGCAGCGTTGACCAAGGGAGCGGGGCCAACGTCCTGACTTTC. Translating gives CSVDQGSGANVLTF. The variable domain in full, completed from reference TRBV29-1 and TRBJ2-6, reads SAVISQKPSRDICQRGTSLTIQCQVDSQVTMMFWYRQQPGQSLTLIATANQGSEATYESGFVIDKFPISRPNLTFSTLTVSNMSPEDSSIYLCSVDQGSGANVLTFGAGSRLTVL.

The J gene is TRBJ1-4, the V gene TRBV19; possibly TRBD1 for D (5 bases). The germline V gene has CDR1 LNHDA and CDR2 SQIVND (reference sequence). Trimming shortened V by 6 bases and J by 6 bases, and 17 bases separated the two germline ends. There are 15 residues in the CDR3. CDR3 amino acids: CASSSRQNRYEKLFF. In nucleotides, the CDR3 is TGTGCCAGTAGCAGCCGACAGAATCGTTATGAAAAACTGTTTTTT.

This clone was seen only a few times. The chain has TRBV5-1 and TRBJ2-3, with a weak D call TRBD2 (5 bases). Germline CDR1 and CDR2: SGHRS and YFSETQ. The CDR3 is made up of 14 amino acids. The V gene lost 2 bases and the J gene lost 5 bases, with 12 bases spanning the gap. CDR3 in amino acids: CASSLYGGRDTQYF. The CDR3 DNA is TGCGCCAGCAGCTTATACGGAGGACGAGATACGCAGTATTTT. The whole variable domain, filled in from reference TRBV5-1 and TRBJ2-3, reads KAGVTQTPRYLIKTRGQQVTLSCSPISGHRSVSWYQQTPGQGLQFLFEYFSETQRNKGNFPGRFSGRQFSNSRSEMNVSTLELGDSALYLCASSLYGGRDTQYFGPGTRLTVL.

Notes on this clone: The same CDR3 also results from other DNA sequences found in this sample. J is TRBJ2-7 and V is TRBV6-5, with D uncertain. The germline V and J ends were trimmed by 0 bases and 1 base, with 7 bases remaining between them. This CDR3 region has 14 residues. Germline CDR1 MNHEY, CDR2 SVGAGI. The CDR3 coding sequence is TGTGCCAGCAGTTACTCGGACCGTTCCTACGAGCAGTACTTC. It is translated as CASSYSDRSYEQYF.